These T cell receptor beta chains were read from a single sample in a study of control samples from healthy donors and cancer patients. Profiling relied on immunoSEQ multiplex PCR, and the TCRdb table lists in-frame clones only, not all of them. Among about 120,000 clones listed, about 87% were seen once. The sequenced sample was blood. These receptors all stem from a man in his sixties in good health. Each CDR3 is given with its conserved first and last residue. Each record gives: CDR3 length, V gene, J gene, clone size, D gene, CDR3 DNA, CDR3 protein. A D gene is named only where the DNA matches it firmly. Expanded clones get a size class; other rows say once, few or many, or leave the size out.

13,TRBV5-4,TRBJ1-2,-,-,TGTGCCAGCAGCCGAACAGGGATCTATGGCTACACCTTC,CASSRTGIYGYTF
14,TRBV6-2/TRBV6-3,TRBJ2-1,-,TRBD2,TGTGCCAGCAGTAAGAGCGGGGGATTGAAAGAGCAGTTCTTC,CASSKSGGLKEQFF
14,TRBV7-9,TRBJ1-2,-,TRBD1,TGTGCCAGCAGCTTAGCGGGACAGTCCTCCGGCTACACCTTC,CASSLAGQSSGYTF
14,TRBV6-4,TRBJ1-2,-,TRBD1,TGTGCCAGCAGTGATACCGACAGGGCCAATGGCTACACCTTC,CASSDTDRANGYTF
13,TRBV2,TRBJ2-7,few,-,TGTGCCAGCAGTGGAGCAGGCTCCTACGAGCAGTACTTC,CASSGAGSYEQYF
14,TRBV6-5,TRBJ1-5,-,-,TGTGCCAGCAGTCCGGACAGTTCCAATCAGCCCCAGCATTTT,CASSPDSSNQPQHF
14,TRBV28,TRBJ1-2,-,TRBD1,TGTGCCAGCAGGGCGCAGGGGACAGGGGGTGGCTACACCTTC,CASRAQGTGGGYTF
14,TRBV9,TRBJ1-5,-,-,TGTGCCAGCAGCGTAGGGGACGACAATCAGCCCCAGCATTTT,CASSVGDDNQPQHF
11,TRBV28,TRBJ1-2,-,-,TGTGCCAGCGGGGGAGTGGCTGGCTACACCTTC,CASGGVAGYTF
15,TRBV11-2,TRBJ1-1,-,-,TGTGCCAGCAGCCCCTTGGGAGCGCCGAACACTGAAGCTTTCTTT,CASSPLGAPNTEAFF
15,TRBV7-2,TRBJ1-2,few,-,TGTGCCAGCAGCTTAGCAGCCACAGGGTTGTATGGCTACACCTTC,CASSLAATGLYGYTF
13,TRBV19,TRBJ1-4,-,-,TGTGCCAGTACCCCAGGGATCCGGGAAAAACTGTTTTTT,CASTPGIREKLFF
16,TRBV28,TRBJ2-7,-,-,TGTGCCAGCAGTTTAGCTGGACAGATGGGCACCTACGAGCAGTACTTC,CASSLAGQMGTYEQYF
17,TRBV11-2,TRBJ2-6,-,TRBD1,TGTGCCAGCAGCTGGCTTCAGGGGGCTGGTGGGGCCAACGTCCTGACTTTC,CASSWLQGAGGANVLTF
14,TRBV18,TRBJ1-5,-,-,TGTGCCAGCTCACCCGACGGGGGTAATCAGCCCCAGCATTTT,CASSPDGGNQPQHF
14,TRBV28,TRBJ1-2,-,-,TGTGCCAGCGGTACTGCCTCCCTAGACTATGGCTACACCTTC,CASGTASLDYGYTF
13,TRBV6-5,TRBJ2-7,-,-,TGTGCCAGCAGGGTCCGGGGGCTTGACGAGCAGTACTTC,CASRVRGLDEQYF
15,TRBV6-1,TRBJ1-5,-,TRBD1,TGTGCCAGCAGTGAAGGGGGGACAGGGAATCAGCCCCAGCATTTT,CASSEGGTGNQPQHF
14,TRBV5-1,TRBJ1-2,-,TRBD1,TGCGCCAGCAGCCCGGGACAGCCTAACTATGGCTACACCTTC,CASSPGQPNYGYTF
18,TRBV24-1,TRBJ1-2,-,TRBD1,TGTGCCACAAGAAGGGACAGGACGTTTTGGAAAGTTAACTATGGCTACACCTTC,CATRRDRTFWKVNYGYTF
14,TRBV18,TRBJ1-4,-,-,TGTGCCAGCTCATCGGGACGCTCCGGGGAAAAACTGTTTTTT,CASSSGRSGEKLFF
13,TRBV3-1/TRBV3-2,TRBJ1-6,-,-,TGTGCCAGCAGCCGACTTACCAATTCACCCCTCCACTTT,CASSRLTNSPLHF
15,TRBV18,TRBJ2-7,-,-,TGTGCCAGCTCAAATACAGGGCTAAGGGCCTACGAGCAGTACTTC,CASSNTGLRAYEQYF
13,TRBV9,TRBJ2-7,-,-,TGTGCCAGCAGCGTAGCTGGGTCCTACGAGCAGTACTTC,CASSVAGSYEQYF
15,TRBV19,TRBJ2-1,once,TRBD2,TGTGCCAGCCAACTAGCGGGGGGTTCCTACAATGAGCAGTTCTTC,CASQLAGGSYNEQFF
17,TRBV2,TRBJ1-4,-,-,TGTGCCAGCAACCCCGGACAGACGCCTCACGGGGGTGAAAAACTGTTTTTT,CASNPGQTPHGGEKLFF
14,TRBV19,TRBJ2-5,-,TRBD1,TGTGCCAGTAGTATAGGACAGGGAGAAGAGACCCAGTACTTC,CASSIGQGEETQYF
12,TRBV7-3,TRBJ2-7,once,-,TGTGCCAGCGGATACAGGAGTAGCGAGCAGTACTTC,CASGYRSSEQYF
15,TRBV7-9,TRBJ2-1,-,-,TGTGCCAGCAGCTTAGCAGTCGTTTTGGTCAATGAGCAGTTCTTC,CASSLAVVLVNEQFF
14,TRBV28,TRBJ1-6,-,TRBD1,TGTGCCAGCTATCCGGGACAGGGAGGTCGGCCCCTCCACTTT,CASYPGQGGRPLHF
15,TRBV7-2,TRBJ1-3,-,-,TGTGCCAGCAGCTTAGGCGGCGGGTCAGGGAACACCATATATTTT,CASSLGGGSGNTIYF
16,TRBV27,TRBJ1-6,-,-,TGTGCCAGCAGTTTGTCTCGGGTCCCCTGGGATTCACCCCTCCACTTT,CASSLSRVPWDSPLHF
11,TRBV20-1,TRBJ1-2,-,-,TGCAGTGCTAGTGGGTACTATGGCTACACCTTC,CSASGYYGYTF
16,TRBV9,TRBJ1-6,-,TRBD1,TGTGCCAGCAGCGATGGCGGGACAGACTATAATTCACCCCTCCACTTT,CASSDGGTDYNSPLHF
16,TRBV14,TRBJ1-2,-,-,TGTGCCAGCAGCGCCCCGCCTGGGTGGAGCGGAGGATACTACACCTTC,CASSAPPGWSGGYYTF
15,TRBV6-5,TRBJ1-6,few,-,TGTGCCAGCAGTTACTTTGTCAGGTTATGGTCACCCCTCCACTTT,CASSYFVRLWSPLHF
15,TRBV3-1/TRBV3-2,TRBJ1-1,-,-,TGTGCCAGCAGCCAAGGTCTCAGCCCGAACACTGAAGCTTTCTTT,CASSQGLSPNTEAFF
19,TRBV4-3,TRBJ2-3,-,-,TGCGCCAGCAGCCAATTCCTTCACCCCACGCAGTCCGGCACAGATACGCAGTATTTT,CASSQFLHPTQSGTDTQYF
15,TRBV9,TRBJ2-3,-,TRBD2,TGTGCCAGCAGCCCTGGACTAGGCTGGACAGATACGCAGTATTTT,CASSPGLGWTDTQYF
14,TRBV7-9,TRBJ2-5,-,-,TGTGCCAGCAGCTTACTAGCGACCCAAGAGACCCAGTACTTC,CASSLLATQETQYF
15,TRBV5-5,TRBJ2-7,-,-,TGTGCCAGCAGCTTAGGCCTCAAGAGCTCCTACGAGCAGTACTTC,CASSLGLKSSYEQYF